This T cell receptor (beta chain) was found in a study of blood T cells in healthy people across ages. V was pared by 3 bases and J by 2 bases, with 7 bases of the junction left unmatched. Germline values: CDR1 MNHEY, CDR2 SMNVEV (reference sequence). The CDR3 is made up of 16 amino acids. It was with a sample-barcoded 5' primer and a J-beta primer mix that a second PCR of roughly 6 to 12 cycles was run. TCRdb redid the calling of the 5' RACE reads with MiXCR, one entry per CDR3 protein. Among more than 600,000 distinct CDR3 sequences, around 25% were seen once, and the ten largest hold just under 9.5%. The sample holds a few counts of this clonotype. These same records also appear under a second study, on T cells of mothers and their children. That publication notes: Biologically related mothers and children overlapped slightly more than unrelated pairs, a non-significant difference.

Material for sequencing was blood. The chain links TRBV27 to TRBJ2-3, with TRBD2 matching over 8 bases. The sequence derives from a boy younger than 18 in good health. The CDR3 DNA is TGTGCCAGCAGTTTGATGGCGGGGGGAGTCACAGATACGCAGTATTTT. Protein sequence: CASSLMAGGVTDTQYF.